The clone carrying this TCR beta chain occurred a few times. Its antigen is not known. This record belongs to a study of response to subunit inactivated influenza vaccine. Study-level findings and limits: The authors suggested that every seasonal influenza vaccination recruits few new T cells.

MiXCR, applied by TCRdb to the RT-PCR reads, yields one record per CDR3 protein. The sample lists 500,000 to 650,000 distinct CDR3 sequences; 7.6% were seen once. This CDR3 region has 22 residues. Per germline, CDR1 MNHEY and CDR2 SVGEGT. J lost 6 bases, V lost 5 bases, and 29 bases had no gene match. The sample was PBMCs from blood, taken around 25 months after vaccination. The clonotype comes from a man aged 50 to 69 who received an inactivated influenza vaccine. The chain joins TRBV6-2 or TRBV6-3 to TRBJ2-1, with 9 bases aligning to TRBD1. CDR3 coding DNA: TGTGCCAGCAGTCTGTCAAATCCTCCCGGGACAGGGTATTTTAATTTGTTCAATGAGCAGTTCTTC. This codes for CASSLSNPPGTGYFNLFNEQFF.